One and the same sample provided the 9 T cell receptor beta chains below, sequenced in a study of shared clonotypes between healthy human individuals. Assay: immunoSEQ multiplex PCR; the TCRdb copy retains only in-frame clones and omits some. The sample carries about 480,000 clones, roughly 78% recorded once. The sequenced sample was PBMCs. The receptors derive from a woman aged 40 to 50 in good health. Some clones in this sample may be carry-over from other donors' samples.

The chain uses TRBV7-3 and TRBJ2-2; D uncertain. The CDR3 consists of 14 residues. CDR1 is SGHTA and CDR2 is FQGTGA in the germline V gene. Trimming pared 5 bases from V and 0 bases from J, leaving 7 bases between. CDR3 sequence reads: CASSQDANTGELFF. As DNA, the CDR3 is TGTGCCAGCAGCCAGGACGCGAACACCGGGGAGCTGTTTTTT.

The CDR3 bases are TGCGCCAGCAGCCAAGATGAAGGAGCTAGCACAGATACGCAGTATTTT. Translating it yields CASSQDEGASTDTQYF. This rearrangement joins TRBV4-1 to TRBJ2-3; D uncertain. The CDR3 sequence is 16 residues long. Between the trimmed V and J ends, which lost 0 bases and 0 bases, there was a span of 10 bases. Germline V gene data show CDR1 as MGHRA and CDR2 as YSYEKL.

The CDR3 DNA sequence: TGTGCCAGCAGTTTAAGGGCAGGCAAAAACATTCAGTACTTC. Translation gives CASSLRAGKNIQYF. The chain has TRBV28 and TRBJ2-4; D is ambiguous. The CDR3 spans 14 residues. Trimming left V 2 bases short and J 3 bases short, with 8 bases between. Germline lookup yields CDR1 MDHEN and CDR2 SYDVKM.

The rearrangement uses TRBV7-9 and TRBJ1-2, with 8 bases lining up with TRBD1. Germline V gene sequence: CDR1 SEHNR, CDR2 FQNEAQ (reference sequence). V lost 6 bases and J lost 0; bases outside the gene matches: 18. CDR3 length: 19 amino acids. CDR3 coding DNA: TGTGCCAGCAGTAGAGAGGGTCCTGGCAGGGGGCTCCCTAACTATGGCTACACCTTC. It is translated as CASSREGPGRGLPNYGYTF.

The chain employs TRBV5-1 and TRBJ2-5, with 7 bases matching TRBD1. The germline V gene has CDR1 SGHRS and CDR2 YFSETQ. Trimming took 2 bases from V and 4 from J; bases not matched to a gene: 5. The CDR3 is 14 amino acids. CDR3 region: CASSFGQAGETQYF. CDR3 sequence (DNA): TGCGCCAGCAGCTTCGGACAGGCCGGAGAGACCCAGTACTTC.

The V call is TRBV7-2, the J call TRBJ1-5, with 10 bases lining up with TRBD1. V lost 5 bases to trimming and J lost 4 bases; unmatched junction nucleotides: 5. CDR1 SGHTA and CDR2 FQGNSA come from the germline V gene. CDR3 length: 15 amino acids. The CDR3 region is CASSLDRGPNQPQHF. The CDR3 DNA sequence: TGTGCCAGCAGCCTAGACAGGGGGCCGAATCAGCCCCAGCATTTT.

This clone has more than one count but fewer than ten. The chain combines TRBV6-1 with TRBJ1-1, with no clear D. V lost 6 bases, J lost 4 bases, and 15 bases lay in between. Per germline, CDR1 MNHNS and CDR2 SASEGT. There are 14 residues in the CDR3. The CDR3 DNA sequence: TGTGCCAGCAGAACTTGGAGGGAGGGCACTGAAGCTTTCTTT. Protein sequence: CASRTWREGTEAFF.

This chain uses TRBV6-5 with TRBJ1-3; D perhaps matches TRBD1 (6 bases). V lost 4 bases, J lost 1 base, and 14 bases lay in between. The V gene's germline CDR1 is MNHEY and CDR2 SVGAGI. The CDR3 totals 16 residues. CDR3 amino acids: CASSLQGLLSGNTIYF. In DNA form, the CDR3 reads TGTGCCAGCAGTTTACAGGGCCTCTTATCTGGAAACACCATATATTTT.

The genes are TRBV19 and TRBJ2-3, with D possibly being TRBD1 or TRBD2 (5 bases each). Trimming removed 1 base from V and 5 bases from J, with 7 bases in between. Germline V gives CDR1 LNHDA, CDR2 SQIVND (reference sequence). The CDR3 is made up of 13 amino acids. CDR3 DNA: TGTGCCAGTAGTATAGGGGGGAAAGATACGCAGTATTTT. It is translated as CASSIGGKDTQYF.